The clone carrying this T cell receptor (beta chain) was seen just once. The sample is drawn from a study of CD8 T cells in Susac syndrome. In the study overall: The Susac syndrome patients that were sequenced included 5 or 6 with active disease and roughly 8 in remission.

Germline V gene lookup returns CDR1 ENHRY and CDR2 SYGVKD. This CDR3 region has 15 residues. V lost 3 bases and J 0 bases, leaving 9 bases between the germline ends. As judged by recently defined diagnostic criteria, patients with Susac syndrome had definite or probable disease. After extraction with the RNeasy kit, 0.5 to 1 ug of the RNA was reverse transcribed using random hexamers. Via MiXCR, TCRdb re-called the immunoSEQ multiplex PCR reads, giving one row per CDR3 protein. The sample includes 95,000 to 150,000 distinct CDR3 sequences, nearly 96% seen only once; the top ten take 0.11% to 0.15%. The clonotype was recovered from a human donor with Susac syndrome. V and J are TRBV10-3 and TRBJ2-1; D is possibly TRBD2 (6 bases). Sequencing input: CD4+ T cells from PBMCs. This chain's CDR3 is CAISDSGGSYNEQFF. The CDR3, as DNA: TGTGCCATCAGTGATTCCGGGGGCTCCTACAATGAGCAGTTCTTC.